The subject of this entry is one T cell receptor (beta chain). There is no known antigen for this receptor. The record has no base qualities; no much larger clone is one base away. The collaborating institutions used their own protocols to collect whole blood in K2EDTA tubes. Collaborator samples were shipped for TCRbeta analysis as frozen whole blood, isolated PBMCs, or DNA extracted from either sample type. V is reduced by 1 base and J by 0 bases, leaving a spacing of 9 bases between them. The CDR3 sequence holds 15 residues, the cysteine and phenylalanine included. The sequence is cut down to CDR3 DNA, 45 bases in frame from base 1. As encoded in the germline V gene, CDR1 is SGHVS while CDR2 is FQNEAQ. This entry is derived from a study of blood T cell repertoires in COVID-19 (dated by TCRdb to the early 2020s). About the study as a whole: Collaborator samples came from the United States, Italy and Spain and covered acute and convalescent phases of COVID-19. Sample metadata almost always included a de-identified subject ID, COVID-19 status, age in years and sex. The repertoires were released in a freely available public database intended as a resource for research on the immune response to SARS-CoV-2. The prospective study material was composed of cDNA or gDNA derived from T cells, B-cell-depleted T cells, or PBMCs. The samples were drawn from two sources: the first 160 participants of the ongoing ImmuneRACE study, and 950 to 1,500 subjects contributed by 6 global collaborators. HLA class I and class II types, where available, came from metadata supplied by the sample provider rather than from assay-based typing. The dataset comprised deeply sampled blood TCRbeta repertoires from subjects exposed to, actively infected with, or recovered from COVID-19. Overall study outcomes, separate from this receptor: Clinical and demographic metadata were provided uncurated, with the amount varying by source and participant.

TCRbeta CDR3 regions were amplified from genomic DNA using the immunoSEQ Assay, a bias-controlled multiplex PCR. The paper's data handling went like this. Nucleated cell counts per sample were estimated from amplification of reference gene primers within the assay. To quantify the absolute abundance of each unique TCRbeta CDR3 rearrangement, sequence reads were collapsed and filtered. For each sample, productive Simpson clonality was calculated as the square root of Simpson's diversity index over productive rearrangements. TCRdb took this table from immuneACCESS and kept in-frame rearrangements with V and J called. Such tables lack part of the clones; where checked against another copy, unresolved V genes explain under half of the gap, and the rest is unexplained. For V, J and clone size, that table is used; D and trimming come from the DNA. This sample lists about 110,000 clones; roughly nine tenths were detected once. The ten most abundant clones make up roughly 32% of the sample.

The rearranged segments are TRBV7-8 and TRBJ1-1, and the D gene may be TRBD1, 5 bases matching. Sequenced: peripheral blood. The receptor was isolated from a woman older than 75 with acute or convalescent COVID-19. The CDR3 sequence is CASSLVGGLNTEAFF. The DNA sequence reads TGTGCCAGCAGCTTAGTCGGGGGACTGAACACTGAAGCTTTCTTT. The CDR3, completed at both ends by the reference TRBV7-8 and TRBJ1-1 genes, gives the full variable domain GAGVSQSPRYKVAKRGQDVALRCDPISGHVSLFWYQQALGQGPEFLTYFQNEAQLDKSGLPSDRFFAERPEGSVSTLKIQRTQQEDSAVYLCASSLVGGLNTEAFFGQGTRLTVV.